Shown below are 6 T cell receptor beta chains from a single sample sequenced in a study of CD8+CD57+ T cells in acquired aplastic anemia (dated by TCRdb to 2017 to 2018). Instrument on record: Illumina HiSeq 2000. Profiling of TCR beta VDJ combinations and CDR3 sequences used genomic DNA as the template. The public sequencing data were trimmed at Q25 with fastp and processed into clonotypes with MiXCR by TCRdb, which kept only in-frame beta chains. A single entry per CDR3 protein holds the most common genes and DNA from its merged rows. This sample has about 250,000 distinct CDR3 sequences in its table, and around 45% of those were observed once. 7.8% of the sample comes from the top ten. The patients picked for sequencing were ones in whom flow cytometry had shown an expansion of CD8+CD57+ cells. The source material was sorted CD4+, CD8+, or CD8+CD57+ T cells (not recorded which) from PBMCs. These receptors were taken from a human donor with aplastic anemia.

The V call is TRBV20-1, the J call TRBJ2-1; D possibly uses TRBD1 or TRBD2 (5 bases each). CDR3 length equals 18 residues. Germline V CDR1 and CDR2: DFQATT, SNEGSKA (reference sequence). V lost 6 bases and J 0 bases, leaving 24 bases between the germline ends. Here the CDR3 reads CSAAYPGLAGTSYNEQFF. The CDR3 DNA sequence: TGCAGTGCGGCGTACCCGGGGCTAGCCGGGACCTCCTACAATGAGCAGTTCTTC.

CDR3 sequence reads: CASSEEAGGLNNEQFF. The CDR3 DNA is TGTGCCAGCAGTGAAGAGGCGGGAGGACTAAACAATGAGCAGTTCTTC. The chain recombines TRBV2 with TRBJ2-1; 8 bases fit TRBD2. The V segment lost 1 base and the J segment 5 bases; nucleotides outside the gene matches: 7. Germline CDR1 SNHLY, CDR2 FYNNEI. The CDR3 is 16 amino acids.

CDR3 protein: CSVQGQGAVYTF. CDR3 DNA sequence: TGCAGTGTTCAAGGACAGGGGGCGGTCTACACCTTC. The chain is built from TRBV20-1 and TRBJ1-2; 11 bases agree with TRBD1. J was trimmed by 10 bases and V by 7 bases; bases with no gene match: 8. The CDR3 totals 12 residues. Per the germline V gene, CDR1 is DFQATT and CDR2 is SNEGSKA (reference sequence).

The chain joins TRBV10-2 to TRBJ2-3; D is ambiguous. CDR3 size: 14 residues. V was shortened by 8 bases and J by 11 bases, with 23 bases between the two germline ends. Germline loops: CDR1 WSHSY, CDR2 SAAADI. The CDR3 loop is CASSTVKVYNEQYF. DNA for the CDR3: TGCGCCAGCTCCACAGTTAAGGTTTACAATGAGCAGTATTTT.

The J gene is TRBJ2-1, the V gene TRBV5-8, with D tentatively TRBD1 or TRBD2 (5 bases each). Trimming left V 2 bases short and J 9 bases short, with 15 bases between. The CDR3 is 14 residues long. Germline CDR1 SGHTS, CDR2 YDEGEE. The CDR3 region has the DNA TGTGCCAGCAGCTTCTCAGGGCGGGTCGGTGAGCAGTTCTTC. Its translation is CASSFSGRVGEQFF. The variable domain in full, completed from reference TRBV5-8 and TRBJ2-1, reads EAGVTQSPTHLIKTRGQQATLRCSPISGHTSVYWYQQALGLGLQFLLWYDEGEERNRGNFPPRFSGRQFPNYSSELNVNALELEDSALYLCASSFSGRVGEQFFGPGTRLTVL.

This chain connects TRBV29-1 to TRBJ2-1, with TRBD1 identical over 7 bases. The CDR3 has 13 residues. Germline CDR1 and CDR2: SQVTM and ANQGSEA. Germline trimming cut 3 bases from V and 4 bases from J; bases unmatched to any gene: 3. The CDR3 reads CSVDSGQYNEQFF. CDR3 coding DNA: TGCAGCGTTGATTCGGGACAGTACAATGAGCAGTTCTTC.